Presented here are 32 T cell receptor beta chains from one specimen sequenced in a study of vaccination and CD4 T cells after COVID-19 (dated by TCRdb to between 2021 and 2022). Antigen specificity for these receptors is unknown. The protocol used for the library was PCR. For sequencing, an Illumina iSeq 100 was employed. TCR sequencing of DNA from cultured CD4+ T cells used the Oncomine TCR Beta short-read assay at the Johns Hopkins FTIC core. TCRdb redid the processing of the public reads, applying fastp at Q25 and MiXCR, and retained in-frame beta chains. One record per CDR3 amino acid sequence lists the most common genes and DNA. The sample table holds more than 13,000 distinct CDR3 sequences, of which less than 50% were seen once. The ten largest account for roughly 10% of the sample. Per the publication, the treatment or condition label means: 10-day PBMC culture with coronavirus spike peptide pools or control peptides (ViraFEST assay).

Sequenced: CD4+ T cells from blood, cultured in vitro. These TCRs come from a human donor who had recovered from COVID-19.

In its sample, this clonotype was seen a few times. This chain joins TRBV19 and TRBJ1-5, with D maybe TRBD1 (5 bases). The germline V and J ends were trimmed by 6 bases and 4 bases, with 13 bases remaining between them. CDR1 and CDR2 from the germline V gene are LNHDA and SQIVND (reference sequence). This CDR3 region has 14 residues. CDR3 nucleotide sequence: TGTGCCAGTAGCGCGGGACTGAGAAATCAGCCCCAGCATTTT. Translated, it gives CASSAGLRNQPQHF. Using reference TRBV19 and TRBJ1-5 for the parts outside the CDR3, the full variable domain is DGGITQSPKYLFRKEGQNVTLSCEQNLNHDAMYWYRQDPGQGLRLIYYSQIVNDFQKGDIAEGYSVSREKKESFPLTVTSAQKNPTAFYLCASSAGLRNQPQHFGDGTRLSIL.

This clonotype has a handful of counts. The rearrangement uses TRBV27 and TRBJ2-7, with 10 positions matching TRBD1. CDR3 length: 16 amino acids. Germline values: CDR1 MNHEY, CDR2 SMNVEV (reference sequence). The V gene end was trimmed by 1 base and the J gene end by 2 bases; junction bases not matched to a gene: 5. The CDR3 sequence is CASSLFGTGEPYEQYF. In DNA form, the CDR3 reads TGTGCCAGCAGTTTATTTGGGACAGGGGAACCCTACGAGCAGTACTTC.

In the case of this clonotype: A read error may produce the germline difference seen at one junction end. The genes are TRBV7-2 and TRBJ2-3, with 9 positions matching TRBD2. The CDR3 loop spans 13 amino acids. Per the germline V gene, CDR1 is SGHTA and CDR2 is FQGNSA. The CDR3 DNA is TGTGCCAGCAGGTTAGCGGGAGAACATACGCAGTATTTT. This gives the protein CASRLAGEHTQYF. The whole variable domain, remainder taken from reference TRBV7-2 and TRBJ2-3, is GAGVSQSPSNKVTEKGKDVELRCDPISGHTALYWYRQSLGQGLEFLIYFQGNSAPDKSGLPSDRFSAERTGGSVSTLTIQRTQQEDSAVYLCASRLAGEHTQYFGPGTRLTVL.

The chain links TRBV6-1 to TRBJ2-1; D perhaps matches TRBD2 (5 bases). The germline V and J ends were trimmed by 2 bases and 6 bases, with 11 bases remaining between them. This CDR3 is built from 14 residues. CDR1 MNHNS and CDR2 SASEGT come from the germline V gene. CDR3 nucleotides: TGTGCCAGCAGTGAAAACTGGAGGCCCAATGAGCAGTTCTTC. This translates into CASSENWRPNEQFF.

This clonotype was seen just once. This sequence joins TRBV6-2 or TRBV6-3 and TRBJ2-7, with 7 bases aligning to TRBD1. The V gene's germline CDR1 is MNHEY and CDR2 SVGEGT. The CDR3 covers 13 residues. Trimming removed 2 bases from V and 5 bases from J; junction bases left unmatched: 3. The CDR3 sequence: CASSYRGQNEQYF. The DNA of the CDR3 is TGTGCCAGCAGTTACAGGGGGCAAAACGAGCAGTACTTC.

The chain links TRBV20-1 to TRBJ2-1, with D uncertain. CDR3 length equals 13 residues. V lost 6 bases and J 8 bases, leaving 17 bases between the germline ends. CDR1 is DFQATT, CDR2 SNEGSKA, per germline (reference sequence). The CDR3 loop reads CSAPLEGSDEQFF. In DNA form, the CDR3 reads TGCAGTGCACCCCTAGAAGGATCCGATGAGCAGTTCTTC.

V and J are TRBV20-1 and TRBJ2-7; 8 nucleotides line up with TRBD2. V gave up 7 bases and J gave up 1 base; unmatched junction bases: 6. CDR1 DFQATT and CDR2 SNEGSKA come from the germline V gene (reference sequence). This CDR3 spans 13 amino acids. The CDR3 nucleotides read TGCAGTGACCAGGGACTAGTTTCCTACGAGCAGTACTTC. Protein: CSDQGLVSYEQYF.

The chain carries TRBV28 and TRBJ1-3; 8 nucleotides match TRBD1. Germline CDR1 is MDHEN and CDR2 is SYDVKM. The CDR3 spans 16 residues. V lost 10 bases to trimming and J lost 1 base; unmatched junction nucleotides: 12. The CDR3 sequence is CATLDRATESGNTIYF. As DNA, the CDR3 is TGTGCCACCCTGGACAGGGCGACGGAGTCTGGAAACACCATATATTTT.

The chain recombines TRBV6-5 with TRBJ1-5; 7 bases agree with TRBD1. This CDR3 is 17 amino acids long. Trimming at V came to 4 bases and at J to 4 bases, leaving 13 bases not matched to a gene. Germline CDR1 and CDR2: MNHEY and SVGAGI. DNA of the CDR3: TGTGCCAGCAGTTCGGCCCTCCGGGACAGTCTAAATCAGCCCCAGCATTTT. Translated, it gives CASSSALRDSLNQPQHF.

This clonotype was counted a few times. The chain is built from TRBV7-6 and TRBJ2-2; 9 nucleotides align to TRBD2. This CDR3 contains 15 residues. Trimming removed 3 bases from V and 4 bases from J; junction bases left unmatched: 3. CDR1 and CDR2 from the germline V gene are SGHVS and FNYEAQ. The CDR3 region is CASSFTSGPTGELFF. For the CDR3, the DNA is TGTGCCAGCAGCTTCACTAGCGGGCCCACCGGGGAGCTGTTTTTT.

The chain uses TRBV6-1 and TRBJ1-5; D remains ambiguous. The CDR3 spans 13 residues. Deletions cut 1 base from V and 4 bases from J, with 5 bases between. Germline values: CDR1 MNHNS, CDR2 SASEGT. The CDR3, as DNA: TGTGCCAGCAGTGAAGGGGGTAATCAGCCCCAGCATTTT. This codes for CASSEGGNQPQHF.

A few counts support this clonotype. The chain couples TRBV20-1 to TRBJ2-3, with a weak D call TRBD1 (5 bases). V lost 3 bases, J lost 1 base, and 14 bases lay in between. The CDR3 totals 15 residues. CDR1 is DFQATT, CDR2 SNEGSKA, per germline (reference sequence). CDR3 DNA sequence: TGCAGTGCTAGTCGGCAGGGTATGGGCACAGATACGCAGTATTTT. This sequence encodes CSASRQGMGTDTQYF.

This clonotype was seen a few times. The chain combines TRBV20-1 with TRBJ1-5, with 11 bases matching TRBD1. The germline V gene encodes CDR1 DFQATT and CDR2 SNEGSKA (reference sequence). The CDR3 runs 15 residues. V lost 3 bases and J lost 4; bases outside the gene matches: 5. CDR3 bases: TGCAGTGCTAGCCACCGGGACAGGGGGAATCAGCCCCAGCATTTT. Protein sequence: CSASHRDRGNQPQHF.

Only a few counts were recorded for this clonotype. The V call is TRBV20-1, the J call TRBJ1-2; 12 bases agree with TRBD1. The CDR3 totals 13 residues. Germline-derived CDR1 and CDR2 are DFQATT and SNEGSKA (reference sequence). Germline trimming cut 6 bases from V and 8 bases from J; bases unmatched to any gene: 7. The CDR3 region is CSAPGQGANGYTF. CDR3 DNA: TGCAGTGCCCCGGGACAGGGGGCGAACGGCTACACCTTC.

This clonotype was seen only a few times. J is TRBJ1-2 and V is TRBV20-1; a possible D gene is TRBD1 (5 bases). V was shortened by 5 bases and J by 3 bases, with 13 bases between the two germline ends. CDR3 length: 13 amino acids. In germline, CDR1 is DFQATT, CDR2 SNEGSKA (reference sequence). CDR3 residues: CSAPDRAYYGYTF. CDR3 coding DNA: TGCAGTGCTCCTGACAGAGCCTACTATGGCTACACCTTC.

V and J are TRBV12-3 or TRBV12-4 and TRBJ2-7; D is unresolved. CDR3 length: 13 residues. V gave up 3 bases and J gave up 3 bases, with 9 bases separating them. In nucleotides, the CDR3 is TGTGCCAGCAGTTTGAACATAAACTACGAGCAGTACTTC. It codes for CASSLNINYEQYF.

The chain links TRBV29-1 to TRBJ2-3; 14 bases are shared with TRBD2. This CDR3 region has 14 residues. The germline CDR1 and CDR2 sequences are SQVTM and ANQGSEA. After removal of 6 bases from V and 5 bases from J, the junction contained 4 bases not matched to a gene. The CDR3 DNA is TGCAGCGTGGGACTAGCGGGAGCTCAAGATACGCAGTATTTT. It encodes CSVGLAGAQDTQYF.

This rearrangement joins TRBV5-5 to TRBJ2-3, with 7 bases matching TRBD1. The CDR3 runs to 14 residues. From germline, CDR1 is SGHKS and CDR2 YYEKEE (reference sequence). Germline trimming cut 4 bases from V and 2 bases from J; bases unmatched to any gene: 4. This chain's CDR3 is CASSAGQATDTQYF. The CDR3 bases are TGTGCCAGCAGCGCCGGACAGGCCACAGATACGCAGTATTTT.

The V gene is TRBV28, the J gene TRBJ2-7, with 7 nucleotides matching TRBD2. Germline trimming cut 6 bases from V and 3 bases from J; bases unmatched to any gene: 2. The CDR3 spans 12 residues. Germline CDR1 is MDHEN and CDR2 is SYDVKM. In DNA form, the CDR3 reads TGTGCCAGCAGGGAGCGGGACTACGAGCAGTACTTC. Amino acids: CASRERDYEQYF.

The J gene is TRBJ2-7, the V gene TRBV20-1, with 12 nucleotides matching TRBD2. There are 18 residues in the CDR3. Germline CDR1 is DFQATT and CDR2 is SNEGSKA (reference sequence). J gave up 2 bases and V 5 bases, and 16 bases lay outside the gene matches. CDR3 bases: TGCAGTGCTCTAAGCGGTGGGTCTAGCGGGAGGGTGGCCTACGAGCAGTACTTC. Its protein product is CSALSGGSSGRVAYEQYF.

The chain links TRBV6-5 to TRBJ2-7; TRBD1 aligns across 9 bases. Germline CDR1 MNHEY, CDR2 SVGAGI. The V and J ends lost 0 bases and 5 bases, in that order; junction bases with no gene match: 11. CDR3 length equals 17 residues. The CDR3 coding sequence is TGTGCCAGCAGTTACTCGGCCGTTGGGACAGGGCTGGACGAGCAGTACTTC. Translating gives CASSYSAVGTGLDEQYF.

DNA for the CDR3: TGCGCCAGCAGCCAAGCGGGCTCCCTAGAGACCCAGTACTTC. Protein product: CASSQAGSLETQYF. The chain combines TRBV4-1 with TRBJ2-5; D is unresolved. Trimming stripped 1 base from V and 4 bases from J, with 10 bases between. Per germline, CDR1 MGHRA and CDR2 YSYEKL. CDR3 length: 14 amino acids.

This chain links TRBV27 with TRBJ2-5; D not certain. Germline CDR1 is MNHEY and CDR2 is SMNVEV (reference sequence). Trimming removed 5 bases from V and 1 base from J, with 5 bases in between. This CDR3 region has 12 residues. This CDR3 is CASSLRQETQYF. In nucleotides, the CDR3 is TGTGCCAGCAGTCTCCGCCAAGAGACCCAGTACTTC.

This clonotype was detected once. CDR3 bases: TGTGCCAGCAGCTTTGGACAGGTTGCTTTCTTT. Amino acid sequence: CASSFGQVAFF. This rearrangement joins TRBV7-9 to TRBJ1-1, with 7 bases fitting TRBD1. The CDR3 covers 11 residues. Germline V gene lookup returns CDR1 SEHNR and CDR2 FQNEAQ (reference sequence). Trimming removed 3 bases from V and 11 bases from J; junction bases left unmatched: 3.

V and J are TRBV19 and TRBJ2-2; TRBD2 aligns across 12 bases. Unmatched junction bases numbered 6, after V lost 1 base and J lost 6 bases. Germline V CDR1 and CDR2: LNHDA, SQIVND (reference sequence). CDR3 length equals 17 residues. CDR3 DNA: TGTGCCAGTAGTATAGGGGCTAGCGGGAGGGCCTCCGGGGAGCTGTTTTTT. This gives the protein CASSIGASGRASGELFF.

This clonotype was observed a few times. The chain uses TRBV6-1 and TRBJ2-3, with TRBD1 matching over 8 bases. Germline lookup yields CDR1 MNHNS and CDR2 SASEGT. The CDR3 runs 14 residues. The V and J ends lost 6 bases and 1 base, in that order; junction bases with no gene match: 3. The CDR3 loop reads CASRPGQGTDTQYF. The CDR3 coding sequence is TGTGCCAGCAGGCCGGGACAGGGCACAGATACGCAGTATTTT.

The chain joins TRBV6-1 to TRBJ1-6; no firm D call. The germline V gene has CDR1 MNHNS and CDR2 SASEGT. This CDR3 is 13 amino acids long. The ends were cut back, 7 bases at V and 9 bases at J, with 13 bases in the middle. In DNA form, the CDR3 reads TGTGCCAGCAATACTTCCCCGCGTTCACCCCTCCACTTT. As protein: CASNTSPRSPLHF.

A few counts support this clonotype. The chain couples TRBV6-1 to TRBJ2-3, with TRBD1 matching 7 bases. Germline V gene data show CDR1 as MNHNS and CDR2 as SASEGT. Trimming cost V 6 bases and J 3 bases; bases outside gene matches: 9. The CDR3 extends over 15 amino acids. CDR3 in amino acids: CASRTHRGKTDTQYF. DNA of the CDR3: TGTGCCAGCAGGACCCACAGGGGAAAGACAGATACGCAGTATTTT.

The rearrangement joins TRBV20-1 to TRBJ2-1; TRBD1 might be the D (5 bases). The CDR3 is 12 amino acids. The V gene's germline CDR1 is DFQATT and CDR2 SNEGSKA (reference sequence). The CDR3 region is CRPQLGANEQFF. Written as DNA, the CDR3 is TGCAGACCCCAGCTTGGGGCCAATGAGCAGTTCTTC.

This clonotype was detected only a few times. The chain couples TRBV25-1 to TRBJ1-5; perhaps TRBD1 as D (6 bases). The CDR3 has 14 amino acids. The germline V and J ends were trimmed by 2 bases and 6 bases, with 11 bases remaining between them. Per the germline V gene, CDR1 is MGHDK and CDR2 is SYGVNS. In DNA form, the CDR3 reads TGTGCCAGCAGTGAAGGGGGCAGATCTCAGCCCCAGCATTTT. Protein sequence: CASSEGGRSQPQHF.

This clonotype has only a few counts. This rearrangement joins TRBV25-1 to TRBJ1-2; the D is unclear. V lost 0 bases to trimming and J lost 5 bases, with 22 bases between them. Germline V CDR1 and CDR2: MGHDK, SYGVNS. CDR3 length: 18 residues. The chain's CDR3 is CASSEYIPDQGGYYGYTF. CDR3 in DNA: TGTGCCAGCAGTGAATATATCCCCGACCAAGGAGGATATTATGGCTACACCTTC.

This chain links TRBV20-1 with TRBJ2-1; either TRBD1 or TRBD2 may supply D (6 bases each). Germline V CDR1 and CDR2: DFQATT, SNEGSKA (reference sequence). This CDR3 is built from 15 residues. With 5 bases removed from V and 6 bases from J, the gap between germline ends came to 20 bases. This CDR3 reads CSAWGPNSGSNEQFF. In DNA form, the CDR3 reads TGCAGTGCTTGGGGGCCTAATAGCGGAAGCAATGAGCAGTTCTTC.